Each of the 22 T cell receptor beta chains below was sequenced from the same sample in a study of T-cell reconstitution after alpha-beta-depleted transplantation in children. A TCRbeta library incorporating unique molecular identifiers was prepared. Via MiXCR, TCRdb re-called the PCR reads, giving one row per CDR3 protein. The data hold roughly 300,000 distinct CDR3 sequences, with roughly 12% observed a single time. This sample comprised peripheral blood, obtained 180 days after TCRalphabeta/CD19-depleted stem cell transplant. Receptors were obtained from a male patient aged 2-15 years who had a stem cell transplant for chronic granulomatous disease, so the T cells may come from the graft donor.

This clonotype showed up many times. V and J are TRBV28 and TRBJ1-4; D is uncertain. The CDR3 loop spans 17 amino acids. Germline assignment: CDR1 MDHEN and CDR2 SYDVKM. V was trimmed by 1 base and J by 1 base, leaving 13 bases between them. Here the CDR3 reads CASSLSAMGITNEKLFF. The CDR3 nucleotides read TGTGCCAGCAGTTTATCTGCTATGGGCATAACTAATGAAAAACTGTTTTTT.

This clonotype was counted many times. V gene TRBV5-1 combines with J gene TRBJ2-3, with a weak D call TRBD1 (6 bases). The V gene's germline CDR1 is SGHRS and CDR2 YFSETQ. V was shortened by 4 bases and J by 4 bases, with 13 bases between the two germline ends. This CDR3 has 14 residues. CDR3 sequence reads: CASSTQGSADTQYF. CDR3 sequence (DNA): TGCGCCAGCAGCACCCAGGGGTCCGCAGATACGCAGTATTTT.

Ten or more counts support this clonotype. The rearrangement uses TRBV9 and TRBJ2-2; D is tentatively TRBD1 or TRBD2 (5 bases each). CDR3 length equals 16 residues. Trimming stripped 4 bases from V and 2 bases from J, with 15 bases between. The germline gives CDR1 SGDLS, CDR2 YYNGEE. The CDR3 loop is CASSPGLADNTGELFF. Written as DNA, the CDR3 is TGTGCCAGCAGCCCAGGGCTAGCAGATAACACCGGGGAGCTGTTTTTT.

This clonotype came up many times. V gene TRBV20-1 combines with J gene TRBJ2-7; no firm D call. Trimming took 3 bases from V and 0 from J, leaving 9 bases between them. Germline V CDR1 and CDR2: DFQATT, SNEGSKA (reference sequence). The CDR3 runs 13 residues. The CDR3 reads CSASIRSSYEQYF. In nucleotides, the CDR3 is TGCAGTGCTAGTATCAGGAGCTCCTACGAGCAGTACTTC.

This clonotype was seen many times. The gene calls are TRBV2 and TRBJ1-5; no clear D gene. CDR1 SNHLY and CDR2 FYNNEI come from the germline V gene. Deletions cut 1 base from V and 5 bases from J, with 6 bases between. The CDR3 has 13 amino acids. The CDR3 DNA reads as TGTGCCAGCAGTGAAGAAAGCTATCAGCCCCAGCATTTT. Its protein is CASSEESYQPQHF. Together with reference TRBV2 and TRBJ1-5, the CDR3 gives the full variable domain: EPEVTQTPSHQVTQMGQEVILRCVPISNHLYFYWYRQILGQKVEFLVSFYNNEISEKSEIFDDQFSVERPDGSNFTLKIRSTKLEDSAMYFCASSEESYQPQHFGDGTRLSIL.

V gene TRBV15 combines with J gene TRBJ2-2; D might be TRBD2 (5 bases). The CDR3 loop spans 17 amino acids. With 5 bases removed from V and 2 bases from J, the gap between germline ends came to 18 bases. CDR1 is LNHNV, CDR2 YYDKDF, per germline (reference sequence). CDR3 sequence: CATSEVVGAANTGELFF. The CDR3 coding sequence is TGTGCCACCAGCGAGGTTGTGGGAGCCGCTAACACCGGGGAGCTGTTTTTT.

The rearrangement joins TRBV29-1 to TRBJ1-2; D is unresolved. The V gene's germline CDR1 is SQVTM and CDR2 ANQGSEA. The CDR3 has 14 amino acids. V was cut by 1 base and J by 4 bases, with 13 bases left in between. The DNA of the CDR3 is TGCAGCGTTGAAGTTACAGTACCTATCTATGGCTACACCTTC. It yields the protein CSVEVTVPIYGYTF.

In the case of this clonotype: Since a much larger clone is just one base distant, this may be a read error. The genes are TRBV24-1 and TRBJ2-1, with a possible D match to TRBD2 (5 bases). Germline assignment: CDR1 KGHDR and CDR2 SFDVKD. This CDR3 comprises 13 residues. The DNA of the CDR3 is TGTGCCACCAGTGACCCACTAGGAGGTGAGCAGCTCTTC. This translates into CATSDPLGGEQLF.

Comments on this clonotype: A much larger clone is a single base away; this may be a read error. The conserved phenylalanine or tryptophan normally closing the CDR3 is absent here, so this likely arose from a read error. V usage is TRBV27 and J usage is TRBJ1-1; TRBD1 might be the D (5 bases). Germline assignment: CDR1 MNHEY and CDR2 SMNVEV (reference sequence). The CDR3 runs 12 residues. The V end was cut by 3 bases, the J end by 10 bases, with 12 bases between. CDR3 nucleotide sequence: TGTGCCAGCAGTTTTATTAGGGGCGTAGCTTTCTAT. As protein: CASSFIRGVAFY.

This clonotype was observed many times. J is TRBJ2-2 and V is TRBV7-6; either TRBD1 or TRBD2 may fit D (5 bases each). Deletions cut 2 bases from V and 4 bases from J, with 11 bases between. The CDR3 covers 15 residues. Germline CDR1 and CDR2: SGHVS and FNYEAQ. The CDR3 sequence is CASSLWGPSTGELFF. The CDR3 DNA sequence: TGTGCCAGCAGCTTATGGGGACCCAGCACCGGGGAGCTGTTTTTT.

This clonotype was seen at least ten times. The chain combines TRBV18 with TRBJ2-5; D is uncertain. With 5 bases removed from V and 2 bases from J, the gap between germline ends came to 3 bases. Germline V gene data show CDR1 as KGHSH and CDR2 as LQKENI. The CDR3 totals 11 residues. DNA of the CDR3: TGTGCCAGCTCAGAACAAGAGACCCAGTACTTC. It specifies CASSEQETQYF.

This clonotype has at least ten counts. J is TRBJ2-1 and V is TRBV15; D gene unclear. This CDR3 region has 13 residues. In germline, CDR1 is LNHNV, CDR2 YYDKDF (reference sequence). Trimming took 4 bases from V and 2 from J, leaving 6 bases between them. The CDR3 protein is CATSTLAYNEQFF. The CDR3 bases are TGTGCCACCAGCACCTTAGCCTACAATGAGCAGTTCTTC.

This clonotype came up many times. This sequence joins TRBV29-1 and TRBJ2-1, with 8 positions matching TRBD2. V shed 3 bases and J 10 bases; nucleotides not matched to a gene: 14. CDR3 length: 15 amino acids. CDR1 is SQVTM, CDR2 ANQGSEA, per germline. The CDR3 loop reads CSVDTGTRAIREQFF. DNA for the CDR3: TGCAGCGTTGACACCGGGACTAGGGCGATTAGGGAGCAGTTCTTC.

There are many counts of this clonotype. J is TRBJ1-4 and V is TRBV6-5; no firm D call. V lost 2 bases and J 0 bases, leaving 13 bases between the germline ends. Germline values: CDR1 MNHEY, CDR2 SVGAGI. The length of the CDR3 is 17 residues. The CDR3 DNA sequence: TGTGCCAGCAGTTACGCTGGACGCCGCTCAACTAATGAAAAACTGTTTTTT. Its translation is CASSYAGRRSTNEKLFF.

This clonotype was counted ten times or more. The chain joins TRBV12-3 or TRBV12-4 to TRBJ2-7; perhaps TRBD2 as D (5 bases). The germline V and J ends were trimmed by 7 bases and 0 bases, with 22 bases remaining between them. This CDR3 is 17 amino acids long. The CDR3 DNA is TGTGCCAGCACCCAATATACCCTACCGGGAAGCTCCTACGAGCAGTACTTC. This encodes CASTQYTLPGSSYEQYF.

This clonotype was picked up many times. CDR3 in amino acids: CASSLGQGWGNTEAFF. CDR3 DNA: TGTGCCAGCAGCTTAGGACAGGGGTGGGGGAACACTGAAGCTTTCTTT. This chain uses TRBV11-2 with TRBJ1-1; 8 bases agree with TRBD1. CDR1 and CDR2 (germline): SGHAT, FQNNGV. Trimming at V came to 1 base and at J to 1 base, leaving 5 bases not matched to a gene. CDR3 length equals 16 residues.

This clonotype came up many times. V is TRBV10-3 and J is TRBJ1-2, with 7 positions matching TRBD1. Trimming at V came to 2 bases and at J to 4 bases, leaving 4 bases not matched to a gene. The CDR3 spans 14 residues. The V gene's germline CDR1 is ENHRY and CDR2 SYGVKD. The CDR3 reads CAISEVGGTYGYTF. The CDR3, as DNA: TGTGCCATCAGTGAGGTAGGGGGCACCTATGGCTACACCTTC.

Ten or more counts support this clonotype. The chain has TRBV12-3 or TRBV12-4 and TRBJ2-7; the D gene is possibly TRBD2 (6 bases). The CDR3 is made up of 12 amino acids. Trimming shortened V by 8 bases and J by 4 bases, and 12 bases separated the two germline ends. The CDR3 nucleotides are TGTGCCAGCGGTTCAGGGAGGTACGAGCAGTACTTC. Its translation: CASGSGRYEQYF.

This chain joins TRBV28 and TRBJ2-7; 13 bases are a match to TRBD2. CDR1 and CDR2 from the germline V gene are MDHEN and SYDVKM. With V trimmed by 4 bases and J by 9 bases, 18 bases remained unmatched. This CDR3 region has 18 residues. In nucleotides, the CDR3 is TGTGCCAGCAGTTCGCCCCAAGGGACTAGCGGGAAAGGATTTTCGCAGTACTTC. It is translated as CASSSPQGTSGKGFSQYF. The entire variable domain, with the rest obtained from reference TRBV28 and TRBJ2-7, is as follows: DVKVTQSSRYLVKRTGEKVFLECVQDMDHENMFWYRQDPGLGLRLIYFSYDVKMKEKGDIPEGYSVSREKKERFSLILESASTNQTSMYLCASSSPQGTSGKGFSQYFGPGTRLTVT.

This chain links TRBV6-2 or TRBV6-3 with TRBJ2-2, with 11 positions matching TRBD2. The CDR3 contains 15 residues. V shed 5 bases, J shed 3 bases, and the junction held 2 bases outside the gene matches. CDR1 is MNHEY, CDR2 SVGEGT, per germline. DNA of the CDR3: TGTGCCAGCAGTGGACTAGCGGGCTACACCGGGGAGCTGTTTTTT. This gives the protein CASSGLAGYTGELFF.

This clonotype was counted at least ten times. The rearrangement uses TRBV29-1 and TRBJ1-5, with 7 bases matching TRBD1. V shed 6 bases and J 6 bases; nucleotides not matched to a gene: 8. The CDR3 spans 13 residues. Per the germline V gene, CDR1 is SQVTM and CDR2 is ANQGSEA. CDR3 bases: TGCAGCGTCCTCACAGGGGCCGGTCAGCCCCAGCATTTT. Its translation: CSVLTGAGQPQHF.

This clonotype came up many times. The CDR3, as DNA: TGCGCCAGCTCTTCCCGGAAAGCAACCTACGAGCAGTACTTC. As protein: CASSSRKATYEQYF. This rearrangement joins TRBV10-2 to TRBJ2-7; D unclear. Germline V CDR1 and CDR2: WSHSY, SAAADI. The CDR3 consists of 14 residues. V dropped 8 bases and J dropped 2 bases, with 16 bases sitting between them.